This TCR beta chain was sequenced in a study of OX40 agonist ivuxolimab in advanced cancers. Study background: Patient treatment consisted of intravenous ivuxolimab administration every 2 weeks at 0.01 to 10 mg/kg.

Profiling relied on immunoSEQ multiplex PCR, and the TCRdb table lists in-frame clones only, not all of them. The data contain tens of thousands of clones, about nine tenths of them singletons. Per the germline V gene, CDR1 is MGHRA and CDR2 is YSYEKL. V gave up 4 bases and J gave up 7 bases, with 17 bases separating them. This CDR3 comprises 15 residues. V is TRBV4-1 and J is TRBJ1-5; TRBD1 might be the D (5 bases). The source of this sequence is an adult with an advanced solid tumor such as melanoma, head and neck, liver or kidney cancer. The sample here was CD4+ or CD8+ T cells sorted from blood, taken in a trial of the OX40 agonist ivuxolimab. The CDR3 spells CASSRQDTPGQPQHF. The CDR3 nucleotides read TGCGCCAGCAGCCGCCAGGACACCCCAGGGCAGCCCCAGCATTTT.